The rows below give T cell receptor beta chains drawn from one sample of a study of cytomegalovirus exposure and HLA in healthy donors. Some clones are missing from TCRdb's copy, which holds only in-frame ones; the method was immunoSEQ multiplex PCR. The sample includes about 220,000 clones, roughly 88% of them seen just once. Sequenced input: PBMCs. The source is a woman younger than 35 in good health and CMV-seronegative. Each CDR3 is given with its conserved first and last residue. The order of the fields is J gene, CDR3 length, V gene, D gene, clone size, CDR3 protein, CDR3 DNA. D genes are given only for firm matches. Size values are once, few and many counts, or a class for expanded clones, and some rows have none.

j_gene: TRBJ2-7; len: 15; v_gene: TRBV27; d_gene: TRBD2; abundance: .; CDR3aa: CASSLSSSGSGEQYF; CDR3nt: TGTGCCAGCAGTTTATCTTCTAGCGGGAGTGGAGAGCAGTACTTC
j_gene: TRBJ2-2; len: 15; v_gene: TRBV7-2; d_gene: .; abundance: .; CDR3aa: CASSLFALNTGELFF; CDR3nt: TGTGCCAGCAGCCTGTTCGCGTTGAACACCGGGGAGCTGTTTTTT
j_gene: TRBJ2-3; len: 13; v_gene: TRBV14; d_gene: TRBD1; abundance: .; CDR3aa: CASSPRGRGTQYF; CDR3nt: TGTGCCAGCAGCCCCAGGGGGCGCGGTACGCAGTATTTT
j_gene: TRBJ2-7; len: 13; v_gene: TRBV11-3; d_gene: TRBD2; abundance: .; CDR3aa: CASSRLAGDEQYF; CDR3nt: TGTGCCAGCAGCCGACTTGCGGGGGACGAGCAGTACTTC
j_gene: TRBJ2-7; len: 15; v_gene: TRBV6-6; d_gene: TRBD1; abundance: .; CDR3aa: CASSPPRDSSYEQYF; CDR3nt: TGTGCCAGCAGCCCACCCCGGGACAGCTCCTACGAGCAGTACTTC
j_gene: TRBJ2-1; len: 15; v_gene: TRBV7-8; d_gene: TRBD2; abundance: .; CDR3aa: CASSTRLAGYNEQFF; CDR3nt: TGTGCCAGCAGCACCCGACTAGCGGGATACAATGAGCAGTTCTTC
j_gene: TRBJ1-3; len: 14; v_gene: TRBV7-2; d_gene: .; abundance: .; CDR3aa: CASSFTVAGNTIYF; CDR3nt: TGTGCCAGCAGCTTTACAGTGGCTGGAAACACCATATATTTT
j_gene: TRBJ2-7; len: 17; v_gene: TRBV28; d_gene: .; abundance: .; CDR3aa: CASSLGGGQTENYEQYF; CDR3nt: TGTGCCAGCAGTTTAGGGGGGGGCCAAACGGAAAACTACGAGCAGTACTTC
j_gene: TRBJ2-7; len: 14; v_gene: TRBV5-6; d_gene: .; abundance: .; CDR3aa: CASSSYDQRYEQYF; CDR3nt: TGTGCCAGCAGCTCCTACGATCAGCGGTACGAGCAGTACTTC
j_gene: TRBJ2-1; len: 19; v_gene: TRBV10-1; d_gene: TRBD2; abundance: .; CDR3aa: CASSETLNGGGRSNGEQFF; CDR3nt: TGCGCCAGCAGTGAGACCCTAAACGGGGGGGGGAGGTCCAATGGGGAGCAGTTCTTC
j_gene: TRBJ2-7; len: 13; v_gene: TRBV10-3; d_gene: .; abundance: .; CDR3aa: CAISGPGSHEQYF; CDR3nt: TGTGCCATCAGTGGGCCAGGGTCACACGAGCAGTACTTC
j_gene: TRBJ2-6; len: 12; v_gene: TRBV30; d_gene: .; abundance: .; CDR3aa: CAWSNRANVLTF; CDR3nt: TGTGCCTGGTCCAACAGGGCCAACGTCCTGACTTTC
j_gene: TRBJ2-2; len: 15; v_gene: TRBV9; d_gene: .; abundance: .; CDR3aa: CASSVAGSNTGELFF; CDR3nt: TGTGCCAGCAGCGTAGCGGGATCGAACACCGGGGAGCTGTTTTTT
j_gene: TRBJ1-2; len: 14; v_gene: TRBV12-5; d_gene: TRBD1; abundance: .; CDR3aa: CASAPPTGASGYTF; CDR3nt: TGTGCTAGTGCCCCCCCGACAGGGGCCAGTGGCTACACCTTC
j_gene: TRBJ1-2; len: 15; v_gene: TRBV14; d_gene: TRBD1; abundance: once; CDR3aa: CASSRLPTGVSGYTF; CDR3nt: TGTGCCAGCAGCCGCCTCCCGACAGGGGTTAGCGGCTACACCTTC
j_gene: TRBJ2-1; len: 17; v_gene: TRBV7-2; d_gene: TRBD2; abundance: once; CDR3aa: CASSYLPGTSGSNEQFF; CDR3nt: TGTGCCAGCAGCTATCTTCCCGGGACTAGCGGGAGTAATGAGCAGTTCTTC
j_gene: TRBJ2-3; len: 16; v_gene: TRBV4-1; d_gene: .; abundance: .; CDR3aa: CASTPLGPGNTDTQYF; CDR3nt: TGCGCCAGCACCCCCCTGGGCCCCGGCAACACAGATACGCAGTATTTT
j_gene: TRBJ1-5; len: 14; v_gene: TRBV19; d_gene: .; abundance: .; CDR3aa: CASSMGGPNQPQHF; CDR3nt: TGTGCCAGTAGTATGGGGGGGCCAAATCAGCCCCAGCATTTT
j_gene: TRBJ1-1; len: 13; v_gene: TRBV28; d_gene: .; abundance: .; CDR3aa: CASSLNKNTEAFF; CDR3nt: TGTGCCAGCAGTTTGAACAAGAACACTGAAGCTTTCTTT
j_gene: TRBJ2-7; len: 18; v_gene: TRBV28; d_gene: TRBD2; abundance: few; CDR3aa: CASSLLAGGKLVTYEQYF; CDR3nt: TGTGCCAGCAGTTTACTAGCGGGAGGGAAATTGGTTACCTACGAGCAGTACTTC
j_gene: TRBJ2-7; len: 14; v_gene: TRBV29-1; d_gene: .; abundance: .; CDR3aa: CSVVSGSTVYEQYF; CDR3nt: TGCAGCGTTGTATCCGGGAGTACGGTCTACGAGCAGTACTTC
j_gene: TRBJ1-2; len: 16; v_gene: TRBV7-2; d_gene: TRBD1; abundance: .; CDR3aa: CASSAAGTGLFYGYTF; CDR3nt: TGTGCCAGCAGCGCCGCCGGGACAGGGTTGTTCTATGGCTACACCTTC
j_gene: TRBJ1-2; len: 14; v_gene: TRBV5-4; d_gene: .; abundance: .; CDR3aa: CASSSSGAGYGYTF; CDR3nt: TGTGCCAGCAGCTCCTCAGGGGCTGGCTATGGCTACACCTTC
j_gene: TRBJ2-2; len: 16; v_gene: TRBV9; d_gene: TRBD2; abundance: .; CDR3aa: CASSVGGGPSTGELFF; CDR3nt: TGTGCCAGCAGCGTAGGGGGAGGGCCATCCACCGGGGAGCTGTTTTTT
j_gene: TRBJ2-2; len: 13; v_gene: TRBV28; d_gene: .; abundance: .; CDR3aa: CASRSGATGELFF; CDR3nt: TGTGCCAGCAGAAGCGGAGCCACCGGGGAGCTGTTTTTT
j_gene: TRBJ2-1; len: 14; v_gene: TRBV27; d_gene: .; abundance: .; CDR3aa: CASSQGGSYNEQFF; CDR3nt: TGTGCCAGCAGCCAGGGGGGCTCCTACAATGAGCAGTTCTTC
j_gene: TRBJ2-7; len: 14; v_gene: TRBV5-4; d_gene: TRBD1; abundance: few; CDR3aa: CASSSPGQAYEQYF; CDR3nt: TGTGCCAGCAGCTCACCGGGACAGGCTTACGAGCAGTACTTC
j_gene: TRBJ2-5; len: 15; v_gene: TRBV18; d_gene: TRBD1; abundance: once; CDR3aa: CASSPQGASGETQYF; CDR3nt: TGTGCCAGCTCACCACAGGGGGCGAGTGGGGAGACCCAGTACTTC